The 14 T cell receptor beta chains below were found in one sample sequenced in a study of T cells in Graves' hyperthyroidism and ophthalmopathy. RNA transcripts gave rise to amplified TCR beta CDR3 regions. Carried out on the TCR CDR3, a first-round RT-PCR used the HTBI primer set. TCRdb called the multiplex PCR reads again in MiXCR, with one record for every CDR3 protein. Here the sample spans 500,000 to 800,000 distinct CDR3 sequences, roughly 14% being singletons. Sequencing was performed on blood. These receptors all come from a woman between 45 and 60 years old with Graves' ophthalmopathy.

This clonotype appeared many times. The gene calls are TRBV12-3 or TRBV12-4 and TRBJ2-7, with D unresolved. The CDR3 is 16 amino acids. The ends were cut back, 5 bases at V and 1 base at J, with 18 bases in the middle. CDR3 loop: CASSPILRTSSYEQYF. In DNA, the CDR3 is TGTGCCAGCAGTCCTATTTTAAGGACGTCTTCCTACGAGCAGTACTTC.

The chain is built from TRBV12-5 and TRBJ1-1, with D perhaps matching TRBD1 (5 bases). V was shortened by 0 bases and J by 4 bases, with 15 bases between the two germline ends. This CDR3 has 16 residues. The germline V gene encodes CDR1 LGHNT and CDR2 FRNRAP. In DNA form, the CDR3 reads TGTGCTAGTGGTTTGGTACAGGCGGGGGTGGGCACTGAAGCTTTCTTT. Encoded protein: CASGLVQAGVGTEAFF.

Notes on this clonotype: Given a much more abundant clone one base away, this may be a read error. The chain uses TRBV29-1 and TRBJ1-1; D not resolved. V dropped 4 bases and J dropped 4 bases, with 7 bases sitting between them. There are 11 residues in the CDR3. Germline CDR1 reads SQVTM; CDR2 reads ANQGSEA. The CDR3 DNA reads as TGCAGCGTTGGGGTTGGCACTGAAGCTTTCTTT. Encoded protein: CSVGVGTEAFF. The full variable domain, rest sourced from reference TRBV29-1 and TRBJ1-1, is SAVISQKPSRDICQRGTSLTIQCQVDSQVTMMFWYRQQPGQSLTLIATANQGSEATYESGFVIDKFPISRPNLTFSTLTVSNMSPEDSSIYLCSVGVGTEAFFGQGTRLTVV.

This clonotype was recorded many times. The gene calls are TRBV7-8 and TRBJ1-1, with D perhaps TRBD1 (6 bases). This CDR3 has 15 amino acids. Germline values: CDR1 SGHVS, CDR2 FQNEAQ. Between the trimmed V and J ends, which lost 4 bases and 0 bases, there was a span of 12 bases. CDR3 coding DNA: TGTGCCAGCAGCTCAACGGGACACTTGAACACTGAAGCTTTCTTT. It translates to CASSSTGHLNTEAFF.

Only a few counts were recorded for this clonotype. V gene TRBV4-2 combines with J gene TRBJ1-5, with a weak D call TRBD1 (6 bases). The germline V and J ends were trimmed by 0 bases and 5 bases, with 14 bases remaining between them. CDR1 and CDR2 (germline): LGHNA, YNFKEQ. The CDR3 is 16 amino acids. As DNA, the CDR3 is TGTGCCAGCAGCCAAGATGGGACATCGGTGGATCAGCCCCAGCATTTT. This sequence encodes CASSQDGTSVDQPQHF.

This sequence joins TRBV13 and TRBJ2-2; no clear D gene. CDR1 is PRHDT, CDR2 FYEKMQ, per germline (reference sequence). Trimming pared 2 bases from V and 6 bases from J, leaving 10 bases between. CDR3 size: 14 residues. CDR3 DNA: TGTGCCAGCAGCTTAAGTAGGTGGGCCGGGGAGCTGTTTTTT. Translation gives CASSLSRWAGELFF.

This clonotype showed up many times. The chain combines TRBV27 with TRBJ2-7; 9 bases are a match to TRBD2. J gave up 3 bases and V 0 bases, and 6 bases lay outside the gene matches. The CDR3 spans 16 residues. Germline CDR1 reads MNHEY; CDR2 reads SMNVEV (reference sequence). CDR3 sequence (DNA): TGTGCCAGCAGTTTATCTCGGCTAGCGGGAAGCTACGAGCAGTACTTC. This gives the protein CASSLSRLAGSYEQYF.

This clonotype was seen a handful of times. The V and J genes are TRBV7-3 and TRBJ2-1; D possibly corresponds to TRBD2 (6 bases). Germline assignment: CDR1 SGHTA and CDR2 FQGTGA. V shed 5 bases and J shed 9 bases, with 26 bases lying between them. The CDR3 spans 17 residues. CDR3 coding DNA: TGTGCCAGCAGCCTACCGGAGGGCCTCTCTGCCGACGGTGAGCAGTTCTTC. Translating it yields CASSLPEGLSADGEQFF.

The rearrangement joins TRBV10-3 to TRBJ2-5; 9 bases map to TRBD1. CDR1 ENHRY and CDR2 SYGVKD come from the germline V gene. V lost 5 bases to trimming and J lost 5 bases; unmatched junction nucleotides: 9. The CDR3 extends over 15 amino acids. CDR3 sequence (DNA): TGTGCCATCAGTTCCACTCCGGGACAGGGTGAGACCCAGTACTTC. Its translation: CAISSTPGQGETQYF.

There are many counts of this clonotype. The rearrangement joins TRBV5-6 to TRBJ2-5; D is perhaps TRBD1 (6 bases). This CDR3 spans 15 amino acids. Per germline, CDR1 SGHDT and CDR2 YYEEEE. Trimming took off 0 bases at V and 3 bases at J, with 12 bases between the two ends. The CDR3 nucleotides are TGTGCCAGCAGCTTGGAGACAGGCCCGAAAGAGACCCAGTACTTC. As protein: CASSLETGPKETQYF.

This clonotype was observed many times. V usage is TRBV29-1 and J usage is TRBJ2-2; possibly TRBD2 for D (6 bases). CDR1 is SQVTM, CDR2 ANQGSEA, per germline. V shed 6 bases and J shed 5 bases, with 16 bases lying between them. CDR3 length equals 14 residues. This chain's CDR3 is CSVAKTSSTGELFF. The CDR3 region has the DNA TGCAGCGTAGCCAAAACTAGCTCGACCGGGGAGCTGTTTTTT.

This clonotype was picked up a small number of times. V is TRBV24-1 and J is TRBJ1-2, with 9 bases fitting TRBD1. J lost 3 bases, V lost 2 bases, and 6 bases had no gene match. CDR1 is KGHDR, CDR2 SFDVKD, per germline. CDR3 size: 16 residues. The CDR3 nucleotides read TGTGCCACCAGTGATTCCTCGGGACAGGGATACTATGGCTACACCTTC. It specifies CATSDSSGQGYYGYTF.

This sequence joins TRBV9 and TRBJ2-2; 9 bases line up with TRBD2. Germline V CDR1 and CDR2: SGDLS, YYNGEE. The CDR3 sequence is 17 residues long. J gave up 0 bases and V 4 bases, and 7 bases lay outside the gene matches. The CDR3 DNA is TGTGCCAGCAGCTCCCGAGTAGCGGGAGCGAACACCGGGGAGCTGTTTTTT. The encoded protein is CASSSRVAGANTGELFF.

The chain uses TRBV27 and TRBJ2-1, with D perhaps given as TRBD1 or TRBD2 (5 bases each). The CDR3 is made up of 16 amino acids. Trimming left V 3 bases short and J 2 bases short, with 14 bases between. CDR1 and CDR2 (germline): MNHEY, SMNVEV (reference sequence). The CDR3 sequence is CASSLARDGTYNEQFF. In nucleotides, the CDR3 is TGTGCCAGCAGTTTGGCCCGGGACGGAACCTACAATGAGCAGTTCTTC.